This T cell receptor beta chain emerged from a study of blood T cell repertoires in COVID-19. The wider study: Samples of COVID-19 (acute and convalescent) were obtained from the United States, Italy and Spain.

Seattle participants joined during active infection and were tracked over time. Profiled with immunoSEQ multiplex PCR; TCRdb holds only in-frame clones, not every one. The sample yields over 250,000 clones, about 91% seen once. Looked up from germline, CDR1 is KGHDR and CDR2 is SFDVKD. The CDR3 loop spans 13 amino acids. Trimming at V came to 1 base and at J to 8 bases, leaving 0 bases not matched to a gene. This clonotype was sampled from a person under 30 with COVID-19, enrolled during active disease. The V and J genes are TRBV24-1 and TRBJ2-1; 8 nucleotides line up with TRBD2. The sequencing sample was made of peripheral blood. The CDR3 loop is CATSDLLADEQFF. The DNA of the CDR3 is TGTGCCACCAGTGATTTACTAGCGGATGAGCAGTTCTTC.